This entry lists 32 T cell receptor beta chains sequenced from one sample in a study of T cell repertoires in cytomegalovirus infection. TCRdb fed the reads into MiXCR, producing one record per CDR3 protein. The sample lists around 74,000 distinct CDR3 sequences, 3.7% occurring once. The sequencing sample was made of PBMCs. Every receptor here comes from a human donor in good health (CMV status not recorded). Some clones in this sample may be carry-over from other donors' samples.

At least ten counts were recorded for this clonotype. The V call is TRBV7-6, the J call TRBJ1-2, with 8 bases aligning to TRBD1. The germline V gene has CDR1 SGHVS and CDR2 FNYEAQ. There are 14 residues in the CDR3. With 4 bases clipped from V and 5 bases from J, the junction kept 6 bases outside the gene matches. CDR3 coding DNA: TGTGCCAGCAGCTCCCCGGGGACAGGATATGGCTACACCTTC. It yields the protein CASSSPGTGYGYTF. Full variable domain (remainder filled in from reference TRBV7-6 and TRBJ1-2): GAGVSQSPRYKVTKRGQDVALRCDPISGHVSLYWYRQALGQGPEFLTYFNYEAQQDKSGLPNDRFSAERPEGSISTLTIQRTEQRDSAMYRCASSSPGTGYGYTFGSGTRLTVV.

This clonotype was seen many times. V gene TRBV7-3 combines with J gene TRBJ1-1, with D perhaps matching TRBD1 (5 bases). This CDR3 is built from 14 residues. The germline V and J ends were trimmed by 3 bases and 4 bases, with 12 bases remaining between them. Germline V CDR1 and CDR2: SGHTA, FQGTGA. As DNA, the CDR3 is TGTGCCAGCAGCTTCGGGGGTTCCCCCACTGAAGCTTTCTTT. This translates into CASSFGGSPTEAFF.

The CDR3 bases are TGCGCCAGCAGGCCGGGATCTAGCACAGATACGCAGTATTTT. Amino acids: CASRPGSSTDTQYF. V gene TRBV5-1 combines with J gene TRBJ2-3; possible D gene TRBD2, 5 bases. The germline V gene has CDR1 SGHRS and CDR2 YFSETQ. V lost 5 bases and J 0 bases, leaving 10 bases between the germline ends. The CDR3 sequence is 14 residues long. Full variable domain (remainder filled in from reference TRBV5-1 and TRBJ2-3): KAGVTQTPRYLIKTRGQQVTLSCSPISGHRSVSWYQQTPGQGLQFLFEYFSETQRNKGNFPGRFSGRQFSNSRSEMNVSTLELGDSALYLCASRPGSSTDTQYFGPGTRLTVL.

This clonotype was seen only a few times. The chain is built from TRBV12-3 or TRBV12-4 and TRBJ1-1; D is undetermined. V was cut by 5 bases and J by 4 bases, with 8 bases left in between. The CDR3 is 12 residues long. The CDR3 reads CASSPFRTEAFF. In DNA form, the CDR3 reads TGTGCCAGCAGTCCATTCCGCACTGAAGCTTTCTTT.

This clonotype was counted ten times or more. V is TRBV7-2 and J is TRBJ2-7; weak D call: TRBD1 (6 bases). This CDR3 is 15 amino acids long. Germline CDR1 is SGHTA and CDR2 is FQGNSA. V shed 5 bases and J shed 3 bases, with 17 bases lying between them. The CDR3 coding sequence is TGTGCCAGCAGCACCCAGACAGGCGCGATCTACGAGCAGTACTTC. It is translated as CASSTQTGAIYEQYF.

This clonotype showed up many times. The chain's CDR3 is CASSFTRTINTEAFF. Here the CDR3 DNA reads TGTGCCAGCAGTTTTACCCGGACGATAAACACTGAAGCTTTCTTT. The chain carries TRBV28 and TRBJ1-1; D gene ambiguous. V lost 3 bases, J lost 2 bases, and 13 bases lay in between. This CDR3 has 15 amino acids. Germline lookup yields CDR1 MDHEN and CDR2 SYDVKM.

This clonotype was recorded many times. V and J are TRBV5-6 and TRBJ1-1; D possibly corresponds to TRBD1 (5 bases). Trimming shortened V by 0 bases and J by 1 base, and 16 bases separated the two germline ends. The CDR3 contains 17 residues. Germline V CDR1 and CDR2: SGHDT, YYEEEE. The chain's CDR3 is CASSLGGSGRRNTEAFF. In nucleotides, the CDR3 is TGTGCCAGCAGCTTGGGAGGGTCAGGGAGAAGGAACACTGAAGCTTTCTTT.

This clonotype came up many times. The genes are TRBV7-2 and TRBJ2-5; the D gene could be TRBD1 or TRBD2 (5 bases each). The V and J ends lost 5 bases and 5 bases respectively, with 15 bases between them. Per the germline V gene, CDR1 is SGHTA and CDR2 is FQGNSA. The CDR3 runs 14 residues. DNA for the CDR3: TGTGCCAGCAGCCGTCGGGACGCCAGGGAGACCCAGTACTTC. This sequence encodes CASSRRDARETQYF.

This clonotype has at least ten counts. V is TRBV7-6 and J is TRBJ2-5; 8 positions match TRBD2. The CDR3 has 16 residues. Germline values: CDR1 SGHVS, CDR2 FNYEAQ. The V gene end was trimmed by 0 bases and the J gene end by 3 bases; junction bases not matched to a gene: 6. Here the CDR3 DNA reads TGTGCCAGCAGCTTAGCTTTACGGGGGGGGAAAGAGACCCAGTACTTC. This codes for CASSLALRGGKETQYF. The variable domain in full, completed from reference TRBV7-6 and TRBJ2-5, reads GAGVSQSPRYKVTKRGQDVALRCDPISGHVSLYWYRQALGQGPEFLTYFNYEAQQDKSGLPNDRFSAERPEGSISTLTIQRTEQRDSAMYRCASSLALRGGKETQYFGPGTRLLVL.

This clonotype has at least ten counts. The V and J genes are TRBV7-2 and TRBJ1-4; D may be TRBD1 (6 bases). The V and J ends lost 5 bases and 4 bases respectively, with 14 bases between them. The germline V gene has CDR1 SGHTA and CDR2 FQGNSA. The CDR3 contains 15 residues. The CDR3 nucleotides read TGTGCCAGCAGCAGAGGACAGCCCTTTAATGAAAAACTGTTTTTT. It specifies CASSRGQPFNEKLFF.

This clonotype was picked up many times. The V call is TRBV5-1, the J call TRBJ1-2; perhaps TRBD1 as D (5 bases). Germline CDR1 and CDR2: SGHRS and YFSETQ. V dropped 6 bases and J dropped 0 bases, with 21 bases sitting between them. The CDR3 is made up of 17 amino acids. The CDR3 reads CASTLGTSSFSNYGYTF. The CDR3, as DNA: TGCGCCAGCACCCTAGGGACTTCCTCATTTTCTAACTATGGCTACACCTTC.

This clonotype showed up many times. The chain employs TRBV5-4 and TRBJ1-1, with 9 bases identical to TRBD1. The V and J ends lost 4 bases and 5 bases, in that order; junction bases with no gene match: 9. Germline values: CDR1 SGHNT, CDR2 YYREEE (reference sequence). CDR3 length: 15 residues. The CDR3 region has the DNA TGTGCCAGCAGCCGGACGGGACAGGGAGGAACTGAAGCTTTCTTT. Its protein is CASSRTGQGGTEAFF. The variable domain in full, completed from reference TRBV5-4 and TRBJ1-1, reads ETGVTQSPTHLIKTRGQQVTLRCSSQSGHNTVSWYQQALGQGPQFIFQYYREEENGRGNFPPRFSGLQFPNYSSELNVNALELDDSALYLCASSRTGQGGTEAFFGQGTRLTVV.

This clonotype was recorded many times. The V and J genes are TRBV7-9 and TRBJ1-2, with D perhaps matching TRBD1 (6 bases). Germline loops: CDR1 SEHNR, CDR2 FQNEAQ (reference sequence). The V end was cut by 3 bases, the J end by 5 bases, with 13 bases between. The CDR3 is made up of 14 amino acids. The CDR3 reads CASSFGGLGYGYTF. The CDR3 DNA is TGTGCCAGCAGCTTCGGGGGCCTCGGGTATGGCTACACCTTC.

This clonotype was counted ten times or more. The rearrangement uses TRBV7-2 and TRBJ1-2; 7 bases align to TRBD1. After removal of 5 bases from V and 5 bases from J, the junction contained 11 bases not matched to a gene. The CDR3 totals 15 residues. CDR1 SGHTA and CDR2 FQGNSA come from the germline V gene. CDR3 nucleotide sequence: TGTGCCAGCAGCGGAAGATCGGGACAGCTATATGGCTACACCTTC. Translated, it gives CASSGRSGQLYGYTF.

This clonotype was picked up many times. The chain links TRBV11-2 to TRBJ1-1; 9 bases map to TRBD1. The CDR3 runs 19 residues. V gave up 4 bases and J gave up 4 bases; unmatched junction bases: 19. The germline V gene encodes CDR1 SGHAT and CDR2 FQNNGV. The CDR3 nucleotides read TGTGCCAGCAGCTCAACCGTTTGGGACAGGGAAAGGAGAATCACTGAAGCTTTCTTT. Translation: CASSSTVWDRERRITEAFF. Filled out from reference TRBV11-2 and TRBJ1-1, the complete variable domain reads EAGVAQSPRYKIIEKRQSVAFWCNPISGHATLYWYQQILGQGPKLLIQFQNNGVVDDSQLPKDRFSAERLKGVDSTLKIQPAKLEDSAVYLCASSSTVWDRERRITEAFFGQGTRLTVV.

This clonotype was counted many times. V is TRBV7-6 and J is TRBJ1-1, with D unresolved. CDR3 length: 14 amino acids. Germline CDR1 is SGHVS and CDR2 is FNYEAQ. Trimming left V 6 bases short and J 0 bases short, with 11 bases between. In DNA, the CDR3 is TGTGCCAGCAGTCCACGGGCTCTGAACACTGAAGCTTTCTTT. Translation gives CASSPRALNTEAFF.

In its sample, this clonotype was seen many times. V usage is TRBV19 and J usage is TRBJ2-1; unclear D gene. The ends were cut back, 0 bases at V and 6 bases at J, with 0 bases in the middle. The germline CDR1 and CDR2 sequences are LNHDA and SQIVND (reference sequence). The CDR3 is 11 amino acids. The CDR3 protein is CASSIDNEQFF. The CDR3 coding sequence is TGTGCCAGTAGTATAGACAATGAGCAGTTCTTC.

This clonotype has a count of ten or more. CDR3: CASSLDVAGTYNEQFF. The CDR3 DNA reads TGTGCCAGCAGTTTAGATGTAGCGGGGACCTACAATGAGCAGTTCTTC. The chain uses TRBV12-3 or TRBV12-4 and TRBJ2-1; TRBD2 matches 8 bases. The CDR3 is 16 residues long. V shed 1 base, J shed 2 bases, and the junction held 4 bases outside the gene matches.

There are many counts of this clonotype. The genes are TRBV9 and TRBJ2-7; 8 nucleotides match TRBD2. The V gene's germline CDR1 is SGDLS and CDR2 YYNGEE. The CDR3 is made up of 15 amino acids. V trimming: 4 bases; J trimming: 5 bases; junction bases outside the gene matches: 11. Written as DNA, the CDR3 is TGTGCCAGCAGCCCCCGGGGGGGCAGGAAGGACGAGCAGTACTTC. Protein: CASSPRGGRKDEQYF.

In its sample, this clonotype was seen many times. The genes are TRBV7-9 and TRBJ1-1; 10 bases map to TRBD1. The CDR3 is 16 residues long. The ends lost 5 bases at V and 1 base at J; junction bases unmatched: 7. The germline V gene has CDR1 SEHNR and CDR2 FQNEAQ (reference sequence). In nucleotides, the CDR3 is TGTGCCAGCAGCACGGGACAGGGGAGCACGAACACTGAAGCTTTCTTT. Residues: CASSTGQGSTNTEAFF. The full variable domain, completed using reference TRBV7-9 and TRBJ1-1, is DTGVSQNPRHKITKRGQNVTFRCDPISEHNRLYWYRQTLGQGPEFLTYFQNEAQLEKSRLLSDRFSAERPKGSFSTLEIQRTEQGDSAMYLCASSTGQGSTNTEAFFGQGTRLTVV.

This clonotype was picked up many times. This rearrangement joins TRBV28 to TRBJ2-5; TRBD2 might be the D (6 bases). CDR3 length equals 13 residues. From germline, CDR1 is MDHEN and CDR2 SYDVKM. V was trimmed by 1 base and J by 10 bases, leaving 13 bases between them. In DNA form, the CDR3 reads TGTGCCAGCAGTTTATTGACGGGGGTGAGCCAGTACTTC. It translates to CASSLLTGVSQYF.

This clonotype was counted at least ten times. The chain uses TRBV15 and TRBJ1-5, with a tentative D call TRBD1 (5 bases). Germline V gene sequence: CDR1 LNHNV, CDR2 YYDKDF (reference sequence). The length of the CDR3 is 16 residues. V dropped 1 base and J dropped 2 bases, with 12 bases sitting between them. The DNA for the CDR3 is TGTGCCACCAGCAGAGCAGGGTTCCCTGGCAATCAGCCCCAGCATTTT. Translated, it gives CATSRAGFPGNQPQHF.

This clonotype came up many times. V is TRBV27 and J is TRBJ2-2, with no clear D. V dropped 3 bases and J dropped 0 bases, with 5 bases sitting between them. The germline CDR1 and CDR2 sequences are MNHEY and SMNVEV (reference sequence). There are 14 residues in the CDR3. The CDR3 is CASSFSPNTGELFF. The CDR3 DNA reads as TGTGCCAGCAGTTTTTCCCCGAACACCGGGGAGCTGTTTTTT.

This clonotype was seen at least ten times. The chain is built from TRBV6-6 and TRBJ1-2, with a possible D match to TRBD1 (5 bases). Trimming pared 4 bases from V and 2 bases from J, leaving 8 bases between. The germline V gene encodes CDR1 MNHNY and CDR2 SVGAGI (reference sequence). CDR3 length: 13 residues. The CDR3 sequence is CASSSDRNYGYTF. CDR3 DNA sequence: TGTGCCAGCAGTTCCGACAGAAACTATGGCTACACCTTC.

This clonotype appeared many times. V is TRBV29-1 and J is TRBJ1-2, with D possibly TRBD1 on 6 matching bases. CDR1 is SQVTM, CDR2 ANQGSEA, per germline. This CDR3 has 11 amino acids. Trimming pared 7 bases from V and 8 bases from J, leaving 14 bases between. The CDR3 bases are TGCAGCGGGGGGGGGCGCGACGGCTACACCTTC. This gives the protein CSGGGRDGYTF.

In this sample, this clonotype turned up many times. The rearrangement joins TRBV7-9 to TRBJ2-7; 7 nucleotides line up with TRBD1. The junction had 16 bases not matched to a gene; V was cut back by 5 bases and J by 6 bases. This CDR3 contains 16 residues. Per germline, CDR1 SEHNR and CDR2 FQNEAQ (reference sequence). The CDR3 spells CASSLRDRTNRGEQYF. The CDR3 DNA reads TGTGCCAGCAGCCTCCGGGACAGAACCAACCGGGGCGAGCAGTACTTC.

This clonotype was seen ten or more times. This chain links TRBV12-3 or TRBV12-4 with TRBJ1-6, with D tentatively TRBD1 (6 bases). CDR3 size: 15 residues. Trimming shortened V by 6 bases and J by 9 bases, and 18 bases separated the two germline ends. The CDR3 DNA sequence: TGTGCCAGCAGGCGGCCAACAGGGACTAGTTCACCCCTCCACTTT. Translating gives CASRRPTGTSSPLHF.

This clonotype was seen at least ten times. The genes are TRBV28 and TRBJ2-7; D is perhaps TRBD2 (5 bases). V dropped 6 bases and J dropped 4 bases, with 7 bases sitting between them. The CDR3 is made up of 11 amino acids. In germline, CDR1 is MDHEN, CDR2 SYDVKM. DNA of the CDR3: TGTGCCAGCAGGGAGGAGTACGAGCAGTACTTC. Amino acid sequence: CASREEYEQYF.

This clonotype occurred many times. The CDR3 DNA is TGTGCCAGCAGCCATCTAGCGGGTGGTGTCGATGAGCAGTTCTTC. Encoded protein: CASSHLAGGVDEQFF. The chain joins TRBV3-1 to TRBJ2-1; 8 positions match TRBD2. V shed 3 bases, J shed 8 bases, and the junction held 9 bases outside the gene matches. The CDR3 is 15 amino acids. Germline CDR1 and CDR2: LGHDT and YNNKEL (reference sequence).

This clonotype was counted ten times or more. V usage is TRBV12-3 or TRBV12-4 and J usage is TRBJ1-2; D call uncertain. V shed 4 bases and J shed 4 bases, with 7 bases lying between them. This CDR3 spans 12 amino acids. CDR3 residues: CASSSLGYGYTF. The DNA of the CDR3 is TGTGCCAGCAGTTCGTTGGGCTATGGCTACACCTTC.

The sample holds many counts of this clonotype. The gene calls are TRBV19 and TRBJ2-7; no clear D gene. V was cut by 4 bases and J by 1 base, with 11 bases left in between. The CDR3 is made up of 14 amino acids. The germline V gene encodes CDR1 LNHDA and CDR2 SQIVND (reference sequence). CDR3 in amino acids: CASSRELTSYEQYF. The CDR3 nucleotides are TGTGCCAGTAGTAGGGAACTCACATCCTACGAGCAGTACTTC. Drawing the rest from reference TRBV19 and TRBJ2-7, the complete variable domain is DGGITQSPKYLFRKEGQNVTLSCEQNLNHDAMYWYRQDPGQGLRLIYYSQIVNDFQKGDIAEGYSVSREKKESFPLTVTSAQKNPTAFYLCASSRELTSYEQYFGPGTRLTVT.

The chain employs TRBV6-5 and TRBJ1-4, with 7 bases fitting TRBD1. There are 12 residues in the CDR3. Trimming took 6 bases from V and 10 from J; bases not matched to a gene: 5. Germline V gene lookup returns CDR1 MNHEY and CDR2 SVGAGI. The DNA of the CDR3 is TGTGCCAGCAGACAGGGGCTCAGAAAACTGTTTTTT. It specifies CASRQGLRKLFF.